This T cell receptor beta chain was identified during a study of response to subunit inactivated influenza vaccine. Study observations and caveats: Researchers suggested that each seasonal influenza vaccination recruits few new T cells.

TCRdb re-called the RT-PCR reads with MiXCR, one entry per CDR3 protein. The table has over 150,000 distinct CDR3 sequences, around 9.9% seen once. The table lists this clonotype with many counts. What it binds is unknown. The J segment lost 8 bases and the V segment lost 4 bases, leaving 8 bases of the junction unmatched. The germline V gene encodes CDR1 LGHDT and CDR2 YNNKEL (reference sequence). The CDR3 is made up of 15 amino acids. The sample was non-naive T cells sorted from PBMCs, taken roughly 46 days after vaccination. This TCR was sampled from a man aged 45-60 years who received an inactivated influenza vaccine. The gene calls are TRBV3-1 and TRBJ1-4; 9 nucleotides line up with TRBD1. CDR3 in DNA: TGTGCCAGCAGCCTTGGACAGGGGAACGGCGAAAAACTGTTTTTT. Protein product: CASSLGQGNGEKLFF. The complete variable domain, with remaining parts taken from reference TRBV3-1 and TRBJ1-4, reads DTAVSQTPKYLVTQMGNDKSIKCEQNLGHDTMYWYKQDSKKFLKIMFSYNNKELIINETVPNRFSPKSPDKAHLNLHINSLELGDSAVYFCASSLGQGNGEKLFFGSGTQLSVL.